The present entry profiles one T cell receptor (beta chain) with its context. Its antigen remains unknown. Some clones are missing from TCRdb's copy, which holds only in-frame ones; the method was immunoSEQ multiplex PCR. The sample carries tens of thousands of clones, less than 90% recorded once. V was shortened by 0 bases and J by 5 bases, with 17 bases between the two germline ends. CDR3 length: 17 amino acids. The germline gives CDR1 SGHDT, CDR2 YYEEEE. This specimen belongs to a study of graft-versus-host responses after intestinal transplantation. Study-wide context: Every one of the recipients received anti-thymocyte globulin induction and afterwards took tacrolimus and steroids for about 3 years. Study findings and constraints: Marrow from the recipient contained GvH clones, some of which had appeared first in ileum or blood. With peak circulating GvH clone levels came an association with early post-transplant HvG declines.

The V gene is TRBV5-6, the J gene TRBJ2-2, with D possibly matching TRBD1 (5 bases). The sequence derives from a human patient who received an intestinal transplant, so some T cells may come from the graft donor. Sequenced material: PBMCs, taken roughly 1,000 days after transplant. The CDR3 is CASSLEGPGPATGELFF. The CDR3 DNA follows: TGTGCCAGCAGCTTGGAGGGGCCAGGGCCTGCTACCGGGGAGCTGTTTTTT.